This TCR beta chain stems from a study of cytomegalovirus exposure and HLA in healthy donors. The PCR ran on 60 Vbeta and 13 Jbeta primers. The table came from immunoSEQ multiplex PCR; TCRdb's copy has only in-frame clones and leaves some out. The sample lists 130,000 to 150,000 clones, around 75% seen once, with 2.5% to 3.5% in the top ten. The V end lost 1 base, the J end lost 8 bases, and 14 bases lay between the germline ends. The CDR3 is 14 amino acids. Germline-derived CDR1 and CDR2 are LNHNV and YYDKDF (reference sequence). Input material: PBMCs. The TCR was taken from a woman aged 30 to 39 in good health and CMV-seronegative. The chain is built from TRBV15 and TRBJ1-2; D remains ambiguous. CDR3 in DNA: TGTGCCACCAGCAGAGGGGGTCGGAGGTACGGCTACACCTTC. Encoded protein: CATSRGGRRYGYTF.